These 16 T cell receptor beta chains share one sample of origin, sequenced in a study of beta chain features in type 1 diabetes. Their antigens remain unidentified. Study observations and caveats: Moderately but significantly shorter TCRB CDR3s were found in Type 1 diabetes patients in all four CD4+ subsets.

The entirety of the isolated RNA underwent reverse transcription, so expressed TCRB transcripts were sequenced. Repertoires were generated with immunoSEQ multiplex PCR, while TCRdb's copy carries only in-frame clones and drops some. The data contain some 640,000 clones, over 13% of them singletons. The material sequenced was naive CD4+ T cells from blood. These receptors were collected from a man aged 18 to 30 with type 1 diabetes.

This rearrangement joins TRBV7-2 to TRBJ1-2; TRBD1 aligns across 7 bases. V was pared by 1 base and J by 8 bases, with 4 bases of the junction left unmatched. The CDR3 is made up of 13 amino acids. Germline V lookup: CDR1 SGHTA, CDR2 FQGNSA. The CDR3 coding sequence is TGTGCCAGCAGCTTAGAGGGGGCGCAGGGCTACACCTTC. Its translation is CASSLEGAQGYTF.

There are a few counts of this clone. The V and J genes are TRBV19 and TRBJ1-5; D perhaps matches TRBD1 (5 bases). The CDR3 contains 11 residues. Per germline, CDR1 LNHDA and CDR2 SQIVND (reference sequence). V was pared by 3 bases and J by 12 bases, with 9 bases between. The CDR3 sequence is CASSIMGLQHF. CDR3 DNA sequence: TGTGCCAGTAGTATCATGGGACTCCAGCATTTT.

V usage is TRBV4-1 and J usage is TRBJ2-5; TRBD1 aligns across 7 bases. Trimming at V came to 3 bases and at J to 5 bases, leaving 6 bases not matched to a gene. Germline lookup yields CDR1 MGHRA and CDR2 YSYEKL. The CDR3 extends over 14 amino acids. In DNA form, the CDR3 reads TGCGCCAGCAGCCAGACAGGGATGGTGGAGACCCAGTACTTC. Its translation: CASSQTGMVETQYF.

This clone was counted between two and nine times. The chain uses TRBV4-1 and TRBJ2-1, with TRBD2 matching 14 bases. CDR3 length: 15 amino acids. Per the germline V gene, CDR1 is MGHRA and CDR2 is YSYEKL. With V trimmed by 4 bases and J by 8 bases, 4 bases remained unmatched. CDR3 nucleotide sequence: TGCGCCAGCAGCCCGGGACTAGCGGGAGTCTATGAGCAGTTCTTC. Amino acids: CASSPGLAGVYEQFF.

The CDR3 here is CASRRHSPTDTQYF. Written as DNA, the CDR3 is TGTGCCAGCAGAAGACACAGCCCCACAGATACGCAGTATTTT. V is TRBV6-5 and J is TRBJ2-3; D gene uncertain. CDR1 MNHEY and CDR2 SVGAGI come from the germline V gene. Trimming left V 6 bases short and J 2 bases short, with 12 bases between. This CDR3 has 14 residues.

This clone was detected only once. The chain is built from TRBV15 and TRBJ2-7; D gene ambiguous. CDR1 and CDR2 (germline): LNHNV, YYDKDF (reference sequence). CDR3 size: 15 residues. The V end lost 4 bases, the J end lost 2 bases, and 15 bases lay between the germline ends. In DNA form, the CDR3 reads TGTGCCACCAGCACTGCCAAGACGCCGACCTACGAGCAGTACTTC. It encodes CATSTAKTPTYEQYF.

The rearrangement uses TRBV7-2 and TRBJ2-1; 12 bases are shared with TRBD2. CDR1 and CDR2 from the germline V gene are SGHTA and FQGNSA. J gave up 0 bases and V 6 bases, and 12 bases lay outside the gene matches. The CDR3 is made up of 19 amino acids. As DNA, the CDR3 is TGTGCCAGCAGATTACTAGCGGGAGGCCTTCCTAGCTCCTACAATGAGCAGTTCTTC. Amino acids: CASRLLAGGLPSSYNEQFF.

This clone was detected a few times. V gene TRBV11-2 combines with J gene TRBJ2-2; D unresolved. From germline, CDR1 is SGHAT and CDR2 FQNNGV. Deletions cut 2 bases from V and 6 bases from J, with 1 base between. CDR3 length equals 11 residues. CDR3 DNA sequence: TGTGCCAGCAGCTTATCCGGGGAGCTGTTTTTT. Its protein product is CASSLSGELFF.

The sample holds a few counts of this clone. This chain links TRBV6-5 with TRBJ1-5; no firm D call. The CDR3 consists of 13 residues. The V and J ends lost 6 bases and 7 bases respectively, with 13 bases between them. CDR1 MNHEY and CDR2 SVGAGI come from the germline V gene. This CDR3 reads CASRRTLGQPQHF. The CDR3 coding sequence is TGTGCCAGCAGACGGACCCTTGGACAGCCCCAGCATTTT.

The genes are TRBV7-9 and TRBJ1-6; a weak D match, TRBD1 (5 bases). V was clipped by 3 bases and J by 5 bases, with 11 bases between them. The CDR3 is 15 residues long. Germline CDR1 and CDR2: SEHNR and FQNEAQ (reference sequence). CDR3 loop: CASSLKAGNNSPLHF. The CDR3 DNA reads as TGTGCCAGCAGCTTGAAGGCAGGGAATAATTCACCCCTCCACTTT. Based on the CDR3 plus reference TRBV7-9 and TRBJ1-6, the full variable domain is DTGVSQNPRHKITKRGQNVTFRCDPISEHNRLYWYRQTLGQGPEFLTYFQNEAQLEKSRLLSDRFSAERPKGSFSTLEIQRTEQGDSAMYLCASSLKAGNNSPLHFGNGTRLTVT.

This chain connects TRBV30 to TRBJ2-7; weak D call: TRBD1 (6 bases). The length of the CDR3 is 14 residues. The ends were cut back, 2 bases at V and 2 bases at J, with 13 bases in the middle. Germline V gene data show CDR1 as GTSNPN and CDR2 as SVGIG (reference sequence). In DNA, the CDR3 is TGTGCCTGGAGTCCACAGGGTGGCACCTACGAGCAGTACTTC. This codes for CAWSPQGGTYEQYF. The full variable domain, completed using reference TRBV30 and TRBJ2-7, is SQTIHQWPATLVQPVGSPLSLECTVEGTSNPNLYWYRQAAGRGLQLLFYSVGIGQISSEVPQNLSASRPQDRQFILSSKKLLLSDSGFYLCAWSPQGGTYEQYFGPGTRLTVT.

V gene TRBV18 combines with J gene TRBJ1-1; TRBD1 matches 8 bases. J gave up 1 base and V 4 bases, and 5 bases lay outside the gene matches. CDR3 length equals 15 residues. The germline V gene has CDR1 KGHSH and CDR2 LQKENI. The CDR3 DNA sequence: TGTGCCAGCTCACTTGGACAGGGCGGGAACACTGAAGCTTTCTTT. This gives the protein CASSLGQGGNTEAFF.

The chain has TRBV28 and TRBJ2-1; D remains unclear. V dropped 7 bases and J dropped 2 bases, with 18 bases sitting between them. From germline, CDR1 is MDHEN and CDR2 SYDVKM. The CDR3 is 16 residues long. The DNA of the CDR3 is TGTGCCAGCACCCCCTCCCTGCGACGAGCCTACAATGAGCAGTTCTTC. Translation gives CASTPSLRRAYNEQFF.

This clone was seen a handful of times. This chain joins TRBV30 and TRBJ2-7; unclear D gene. This CDR3 spans 14 amino acids. CDR1 is GTSNPN and CDR2 is SVGIG in the germline V gene (reference sequence). The V and J ends lost 3 bases and 2 bases respectively, with 14 bases between them. The CDR3 here is CAWSVTTGPYEQYF. CDR3 DNA sequence: TGTGCCTGGAGCGTAACAACCGGACCCTACGAGCAGTACTTC.

This clone was recorded a few times. The chain employs TRBV6-4 and TRBJ2-1, with D perhaps given as TRBD1 or TRBD2 (6 bases each). Germline CDR1 is MRHNA and CDR2 is SNTAGT. V shed 2 bases and J shed 9 bases, with 14 bases lying between them. The CDR3 is 14 residues long. CDR3 DNA: TGTGCCAGCAGTGACGGGGGGCCCCTGGGTGAGCAGTTCTTC. Amino acid sequence: CASSDGGPLGEQFF.

This clone was observed a few times. The chain has TRBV10-3 and TRBJ1-3; D is possibly TRBD1 (5 bases). The V end was cut by 5 bases, the J end by 0 bases, with 11 bases between. This CDR3 has 15 amino acids. Germline CDR1 ENHRY, CDR2 SYGVKD. The CDR3 loop reads CAISTAGSSGNTIYF. CDR3 in DNA: TGTGCCATCAGTACGGCAGGGAGCTCTGGAAACACCATATATTTT.